This T cell receptor beta chain was identified in a study of human CD8 memory T cell subsets. Regarding this clonotype: The antigen remains undetermined.

The PBMC were obtained by density gradient separation from buffy coats of healthy donors. By UMI-labeled 5' RACE, the TCR beta libraries were made. Per the study methods: The number of functional CDR3 beta clonotypes in each TCR beta library ranged from roughly 2,800 to 18,000. TCRdb re-called the 5' RACE reads, yielding one record per CDR3 amino acid sequence without DNA. The authors' filters were not applied to this entry. The listing records approximately 12,000 distinct CDR3 sequences. This CDR3 is built from 15 residues. Whole-study findings and limits: Among T cells, stem-like memory and precursor exhausted subsets showed similarly high diversity, unlike effector memory cells. Estimation by Chao1 suggested that stem-like memory T cells had more diversity than did precursor exhausted T cells.

The chain joins TRBV12-3 or TRBV12-4 to TRBJ2-5; TCRdb indicates TRBD1, and absent DNA this call remains unverified. The sample consisted of CD8+ T cells from PBMCs. The sequence was obtained from a human donor in good health. CDR3 in amino acids: CASSFTGGMGETQYF.